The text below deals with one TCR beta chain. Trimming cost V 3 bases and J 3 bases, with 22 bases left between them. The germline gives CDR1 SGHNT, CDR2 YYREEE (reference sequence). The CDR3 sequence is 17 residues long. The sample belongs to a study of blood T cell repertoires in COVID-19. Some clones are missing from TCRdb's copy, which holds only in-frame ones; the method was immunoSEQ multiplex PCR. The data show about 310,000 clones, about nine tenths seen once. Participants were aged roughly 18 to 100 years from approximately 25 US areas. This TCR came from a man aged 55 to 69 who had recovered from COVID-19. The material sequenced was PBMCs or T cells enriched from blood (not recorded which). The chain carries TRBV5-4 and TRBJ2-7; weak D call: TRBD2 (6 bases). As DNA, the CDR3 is TGTGCCAGCAGCTCCACTTTCTCGGGGCCGGAGGGCTACGAGCAGTACTTC. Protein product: CASSSTFSGPEGYEQYF.